This TCR beta chain was found in a study of CD8 T cells in ankylosing spondylitis. TCRdb called the 5' RACE reads again in MiXCR, with one record for every CDR3 protein. The table has about 260,000 distinct CDR3 sequences, 20% to 30% seen once. Germline assignment: CDR1 KGHSH and CDR2 LQKENI. The CDR3 length is 14 residues. V shed 6 bases and J shed 1 base, with 11 bases lying between them. On this clonotype itself: Its antigen is undetermined.

Findings and caveats of the study: Several of the motif variants were reported before in synovial fluid and blood from reactive arthritis. Within ankylosing spondylitis blood, a TCR beta motif made up of roughly eight highly homologous variants appeared to be characteristic. Disease-linked clones bore a CD8+ phenotype, appearing relatively rarely in peripheral blood.

The clonotype comes from a male donor with ankylosing spondylitis or in good health (not recorded which). The sequenced material came from blood, either unsorted or a sorted T cell fraction (not recorded which). The chain uses TRBV18 and TRBJ2-3, with unresolved D. CDR3 nucleotide sequence: TGTGCCAGCTCCGACAATCTGGGCACAGATACGCAGTATTTT. It encodes CASSDNLGTDTQYF.